A single sample gave rise to the 13 T cell receptor beta chains below, sequenced in a study of blood T cell repertoires in COVID-19. This table comes from immunoSEQ multiplex PCR, and its TCRdb copy is limited to in-frame clones, with some not included. The data contain about 100,000 clones, roughly 89% of them singletons. Sequenced material: peripheral blood. The receptors shown here come from a human donor in a cohort sampled during active COVID-19.

This clone showed up just once. The chain joins TRBV9 to TRBJ2-7; 9 nucleotides line up with TRBD2. Germline V CDR1 and CDR2: SGDLS, YYNGEE. V lost 3 bases and J lost 5; bases outside the gene matches: 9. The length of the CDR3 is 15 residues. CDR3 in DNA: TGTGCCAGCAGCGGCGGACTAGCGCTGGGGGACGAGCAGTACTTC. Encoded protein: CASSGGLALGDEQYF.

The rearrangement joins TRBV3-1 (or the pseudogene TRBV3-2) to TRBJ1-1, with D tentatively TRBD1 (6 bases). The germline V gene has CDR1 LGHDT and CDR2 YNNKEL (reference sequence). Trimming cost V 4 bases and J 8 bases, with 14 bases left between them. The CDR3 consists of 13 residues. CDR3 nucleotide sequence: TGTGCCAGCAGCCGTTCAGGGGTTTGGGAAGCTTTCTTT. Encoded protein: CASSRSGVWEAFF.

The chain has TRBV27 and TRBJ1-2; possibly TRBD1 for D (5 bases). CDR3 length: 16 amino acids. CDR1 and CDR2 from the germline V gene are MNHEY and SMNVEV (reference sequence). V was trimmed by 7 bases and J by 5 bases, leaving 23 bases between them. The CDR3 DNA sequence: TGTGCCAGCACCAACCTCGGGGGAGTTATACCTTATGGCTACACCTTC. This sequence encodes CASTNLGGVIPYGYTF.

This rearrangement joins TRBV7-2 to TRBJ2-7; TRBD2 is a possible D gene (6 bases). The CDR3 is made up of 14 amino acids. V lost 6 bases and J lost 3, with 15 bases in between. Germline-derived CDR1 and CDR2 are SGHTA and FQGNSA. CDR3: CASSYPGLNYEQYF. Here the CDR3 DNA reads TGTGCCAGCAGTTACCCGGGACTCAACTACGAGCAGTACTTC.

V usage is TRBV5-1 and J usage is TRBJ2-1; TRBD2 matches 10 bases. The CDR3 contains 16 residues. CDR1 and CDR2 from the germline V gene are SGHRS and YFSETQ. The J segment lost 6 bases and the V segment lost 0 bases, leaving 6 bases of the junction unmatched. The CDR3 reads CASSLALAGAGNEQFF. In DNA, the CDR3 is TGCGCCAGCAGCTTGGCTCTAGCGGGAGCGGGCAATGAGCAGTTCTTC. Combining the CDR3 with reference TRBV5-1 and TRBJ2-1 gives the whole variable domain KAGVTQTPRYLIKTRGQQVTLSCSPISGHRSVSWYQQTPGQGLQFLFEYFSETQRNKGNFPGRFSGRQFSNSRSEMNVSTLELGDSALYLCASSLALAGAGNEQFFGPGTRLTVL.

In this sample, this clone turned up once. This chain joins TRBV18 and TRBJ1-5; the D gene is possibly TRBD1 (5 bases). The germline CDR1 and CDR2 sequences are KGHSH and LQKENI. This CDR3 contains 15 residues. The V end lost 6 bases, the J end lost 5 bases, and 17 bases lay between the germline ends. CDR3 bases: TGTGCCAGCTCGCCTTCGTGGGGCCGGGATCAGCCCCAGCATTTT. Protein: CASSPSWGRDQPQHF.

The chain uses TRBV21-1 and TRBJ2-1; the table gives TRBD2 as D, unverified against the DNA. TRBV21-1 is tagged as a pseudogene. The length of the CDR3 is 16 residues. CDR3 sequence reads: CASSAGGGSSYNEQFF. The CDR3 nucleotides are TGTGCCAGCAGCGCGGGCGGGGGGAGCTCCTACAATGAGCAGTTCTTC.

This clone is termed medium-sized (0.01 to 0.1%). The genes are TRBV28 and TRBJ1-1, with D maybe TRBD1 (6 bases). Germline V gene lookup returns CDR1 MDHEN and CDR2 SYDVKM. CDR3 size: 15 residues. V lost 6 bases, J lost 1 base, and 15 bases lay in between. CDR3 DNA sequence: TGTGCCAGCAGCTCAGGGGAAACCTGGAACACTGAAGCTTTCTTT. Amino acid sequence: CASSSGETWNTEAFF.

CDR3 bases: TGCGCCAGCAGCTGGGACCCAGGGAGGGAAAAACTGTTTTTT. It encodes CASSWDPGREKLFF. The rearrangement links TRBV5-1 to TRBJ1-4, with D tentatively TRBD1 (5 bases). The CDR3 contains 14 residues. V gave up 3 bases and J gave up 8 bases, with 14 bases separating them. The germline CDR1 and CDR2 sequences are SGHRS and YFSETQ.

This clone was seen only a few times. The chain joins TRBV7-9 to TRBJ1-1; TRBD1 aligns across 7 bases. The CDR3 sequence is 18 residues long. From germline, CDR1 is SEHNR and CDR2 FQNEAQ (reference sequence). Losses at the gene ends were 0 bases for V and 5 bases for J; bases not matched to a gene: 15. CDR3 in DNA: TGTGCCAGCAGCTTAGCGCGAGGGGGCGCCACGGGACGGACTGAAGCTTTCTTT. This sequence encodes CASSLARGGATGRTEAFF.

This chain uses TRBV7-9 with TRBJ1-3; 7 nucleotides match TRBD1. The CDR3 runs 16 residues. CDR1 and CDR2 (germline): SEHNR, FQNEAQ (reference sequence). V shed 0 bases, J shed 4 bases, and the junction held 6 bases outside the gene matches. The CDR3: CASSLAGQAKGNTIYF. The DNA for the CDR3 is TGTGCCAGCAGCTTAGCTGGACAGGCTAAGGGAAACACCATATATTTT.

The chain employs TRBV15 and TRBJ2-7; tentatively, D is TRBD2 (6 bases). The CDR3 is 15 amino acids. Trimming removed 1 base from V and 4 bases from J, with 14 bases in between. Germline V gene data show CDR1 as LNHNV and CDR2 as YYDKDF (reference sequence). The CDR3 spells CATSRATGGYYEQYF. The CDR3 DNA sequence: TGTGCCACCAGCAGAGCTACAGGAGGGTATTACGAGCAGTACTTC. Together with reference TRBV15 and TRBJ2-7, the CDR3 gives the full variable domain: DAMVIQNPRYQVTQFGKPVTLSCSQTLNHNVMYWYQQKSSQAPKLLFHYYDKDFNNEADTPDNFQSRRPNTSFCFLDIRSPGLGDTAMYLCATSRATGGYYEQYFGPGTRLTVT.

The chain couples TRBV10-3 to TRBJ2-7; D not certain. The V gene lost 3 bases and the J gene lost 3 bases, with 9 bases spanning the gap. The germline V gene has CDR1 ENHRY and CDR2 SYGVKD. This CDR3 has 13 residues. In DNA, the CDR3 is TGTGCCATCAGTGAAAGAGAGGACTACGAGCAGTACTTC. Its translation: CAISEREDYEQYF.